The present TCR beta chain was sequenced within a study of T cells in Graves' hyperthyroidism and ophthalmopathy (dated by TCRdb to the late 2010s). At the level of the whole study: Peripheral blood samples were taken at the time of initial diagnosis, prior to any treatment. Following sampling, methimazole starting at 30 mg daily was given to hyperthyroidism patients, and high-dose intravenous methylprednisolone was given to ophthalmopathy patients. The paper reports TCR Vbeta CDR3 sequencing of roughly 140 peripheral blood samples: around 41 ophthalmopathy, approximately 74 hyperthyroidism and 17 progressor patients. In addition, the study compared T-cell repertoires in thyroid tissue and in blood from several Graves' hyperthyroidism patients. Whether ophthalmopathy could be predicted prospectively was tested in an independent validation cohort made up of roughly 20 hyperthyroidism patients plus 17 patients who later progressed to ophthalmopathy. The 100 or so discovery patients were randomly divided into training and test sets at a 7:3 ratio. To identify distinguishing TCR V-J signatures, a discovery cohort of roughly 100 patients was used, comprising some 45 with Graves' ophthalmopathy and approximately 57 with stable Graves' hyperthyroidism.

Ophthalmopathy patients had moderately to severely active disease, with a Clinical Activity Score of 3 or more, a NOSPECS grade of 4 or more, and a disease duration of less than 3 months. Any patient with an uncontrolled infection, another autoimmune disease, pregnancy or lactation was excluded. Clinical symptoms, serum thyroxine and TRAb, thyroid ultrasound, and orbital computed tomography formed the basis for the diagnoses. Ficoll-Paque density gradient centrifugation was used to isolate PBMCs from approximately 11 ml of fresh peripheral blood. Trizol reagent was used to extract total RNA, and RNA quality was then checked on an Agilent 2100 Bioanalyzer. This clonotype was counted at least ten times. Its antigen is not yet known. Qualities for individual bases were not recorded, and no much larger clone is one base off. The TCR beta CDR3 regions were amplified from RNA transcripts. The first round of RT-PCR for the TCR CDR3 was performed with the HTBI primer set and the Qiagen OneStep RT-PCR kit. The libraries were constructed in a second round of multiplex PCR and then size-selected and purified. Paired-end sequencing of the libraries was performed with 100 bp reads on an Illumina HiSeq2000. Processing in the source paper ran as follows. SOAPnuke was used to process the raw data, throwing out any read that contained adapters or uncalled bases, had a mean Phred below 15, or lacked an exact constant-primer or identifier match. COPE v1.2.5 was used to merge high-quality paired reads, and clonotypes were defined as unique nucleotide sequences. MiTCR v1.1 was used to align clonotypes to the IMGT TRBV, TRBD and TRBJ reference segments. Only V-J combinations with frequency above 0.0001, covering about 99% of repertoires, were analysed. A TCS score was defined as the ratio between F50 (clonal expansion) and ExV (chaos), using BLOSUM62-based TCRdist between CDR3 peptides within each V-J. Welch's t-statistics and random forest reduced roughly 530 V-J features to 10 to 15, which were used in a naive Bayes classifier (R e1071). TCRdb reprocessed the public reads (quality trimming at Q25 with fastp, clone calling with MiXCR) and kept in-frame beta chains. Rows are unified per CDR3 protein, each entry keeping the most common DNA and genes. What appears here as the V and J calls and clone size reflects TCRdb's work, not the paper's. This sample has about 350,000 distinct CDR3 sequences in its table, and about 13% of those were observed once. The ten largest account for 34% of the sample.

Overall results and qualifications from the work: In validation, the model predicted progression to ophthalmopathy with roughly 66% sensitivity and approximately 78% specificity, a median of around six months before onset. Blood samples also contained most of the expanded thyroid clonotypes (frequency above 0.001), which suggests that blood repertoires may reflect thyroid immune responses. Ophthalmopathy was separated from stable hyperthyroidism by a 13 V-J signature model, with just over 85% sensitivity and roughly 84% specificity obtained in cross-validation and 80%/75% obtained in testing. Sample size was not statistically predetermined, and investigators were not blinded to group allocation.

V is cut by 8 bases and J by 3 bases, and the space between the germline ends is 5 bases. Counted from cysteine to phenylalanine, this CDR3 has 10 amino acids. This entry keeps only the CDR3 DNA: 30 bases, framed from base 1. In the germline V gene, CDR1 corresponds to SNHLY and CDR2 to FYNNEI. The sequencing sample was made of blood. The sequence was collected from a woman in her thirties or forties with Graves' ophthalmopathy. Rearrangement joined TRBV2 to TRBJ2-7, with no D gene named confidently. The DNA sequence is TGTGCCAGCGGCCACTACGAGCAGTACTTC. Its translation is CASGHYEQYF.